The 5 T cell receptor beta chains below were found in one sample sequenced in a study of cytomegalovirus exposure and HLA in healthy donors. PCR involved 60 Vbeta and 13 Jbeta primers. The table came from immunoSEQ multiplex PCR; TCRdb's copy has only in-frame clones and leaves some out. Here the sample spans about 160,000 clones, roughly 80% being singletons. Sequenced: PBMCs. The receptors originated from a male donor in good health and CMV-seronegative.

A note on this clone: Compared with germline, one end of the junction differs, possibly owing to a read error. V gene TRBV7-9 combines with J gene TRBJ1-5; D might be TRBD1 (5 bases). Germline CDR1 is SEHNR and CDR2 is FQNEAQ (reference sequence). The CDR3 has 12 residues. This CDR3 reads CSSSSQDQPQHF. For the CDR3, the DNA is TGTTCCAGCAGCTCACAGGATCAGCCCCAGCATTTT.

The V call is TRBV5-8, the J call TRBJ1-1; weak D call: TRBD1 (5 bases). The V gene's germline CDR1 is SGHTS and CDR2 YDEGEE. Trimming shortened V by 1 base and J by 1 base, and 8 bases separated the two germline ends. The CDR3 sequence is 14 residues long. As DNA, the CDR3 is TGTGCCAGCAGCTTGACAGGCTCGAACACTGAAGCTTTCTTT. Encoded protein: CASSLTGSNTEAFF.

CDR3 in DNA: TGTGCCAGCAGTTTAGCCGCCCTTACTAGCGGCGAGCAGTACTTC. As protein: CASSLAALTSGEQYF. The rearrangement uses TRBV27 and TRBJ2-7; TRBD2 agrees at 8 bases. Germline V gene data show CDR1 as MNHEY and CDR2 as SMNVEV (reference sequence). The length of the CDR3 is 15 residues. V was pared by 2 bases and J by 6 bases, with 9 bases of the junction left unmatched.

The rearrangement links TRBV18 to TRBJ2-6; TRBD1 aligns across 7 bases. Germline CDR1 and CDR2: KGHSH and LQKENI. The CDR3 is 17 residues long. J gave up 2 bases and V 4 bases, and 8 bases lay outside the gene matches. The CDR3 DNA sequence: TGTGCCAGCTCACTGAACCCCGGACAGGCTGGGGCCAACGTCCTGACTTTC. Amino acid sequence: CASSLNPGQAGANVLTF.

CDR3 amino acids: CASSVGDRDQPQHF. Here the CDR3 DNA reads TGTGCCAGCAGCGTAGGGGACAGAGATCAGCCCCAGCATTTT. This chain links TRBV9 with TRBJ1-5; 7 bases match TRBD1. The CDR3 totals 14 residues. V lost 0 bases to trimming and J lost 5 bases; unmatched junction nucleotides: 2. Germline CDR1 and CDR2: SGDLS and YYNGEE.